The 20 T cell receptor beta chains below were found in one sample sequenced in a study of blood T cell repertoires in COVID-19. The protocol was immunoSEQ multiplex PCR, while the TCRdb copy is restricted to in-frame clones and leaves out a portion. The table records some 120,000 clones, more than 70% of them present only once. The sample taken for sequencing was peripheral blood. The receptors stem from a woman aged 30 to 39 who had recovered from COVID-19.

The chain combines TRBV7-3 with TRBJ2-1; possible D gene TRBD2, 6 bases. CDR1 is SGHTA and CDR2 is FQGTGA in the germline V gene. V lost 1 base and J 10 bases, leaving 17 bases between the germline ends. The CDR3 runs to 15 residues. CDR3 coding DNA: TGTGCCAGCAGCTTAATAGCAGGGAGGAGCTCCGAGCAGTTCTTC. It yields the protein CASSLIAGRSSEQFF.

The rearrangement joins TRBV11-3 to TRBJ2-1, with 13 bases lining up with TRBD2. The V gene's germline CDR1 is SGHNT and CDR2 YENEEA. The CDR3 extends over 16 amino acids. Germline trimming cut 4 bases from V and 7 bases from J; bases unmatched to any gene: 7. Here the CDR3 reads CASSSMTSGRLNEQFF. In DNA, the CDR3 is TGTGCCAGCAGCTCAATGACTAGCGGGAGGCTGAATGAGCAGTTCTTC.

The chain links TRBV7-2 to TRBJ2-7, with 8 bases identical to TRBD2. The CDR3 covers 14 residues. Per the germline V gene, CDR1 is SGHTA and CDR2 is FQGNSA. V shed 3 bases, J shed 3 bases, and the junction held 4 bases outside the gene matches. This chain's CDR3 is CASSFGTSYYEQYF. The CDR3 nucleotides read TGTGCCAGCAGCTTTGGGACTAGTTACTACGAGCAGTACTTC.

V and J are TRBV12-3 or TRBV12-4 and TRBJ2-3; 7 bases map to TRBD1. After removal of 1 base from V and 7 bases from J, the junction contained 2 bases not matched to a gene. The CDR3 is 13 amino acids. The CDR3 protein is CASSLGDRYTQYF. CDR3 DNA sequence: TGTGCCAGCAGTTTAGGGGACAGATATACGCAGTATTTT.

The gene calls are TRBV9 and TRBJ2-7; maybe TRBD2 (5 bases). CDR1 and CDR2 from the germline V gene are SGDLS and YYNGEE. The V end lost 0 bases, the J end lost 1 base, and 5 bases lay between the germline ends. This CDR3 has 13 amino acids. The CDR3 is CASSVGESYEQYF. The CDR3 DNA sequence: TGTGCCAGCAGCGTAGGGGAGTCCTACGAGCAGTACTTC.

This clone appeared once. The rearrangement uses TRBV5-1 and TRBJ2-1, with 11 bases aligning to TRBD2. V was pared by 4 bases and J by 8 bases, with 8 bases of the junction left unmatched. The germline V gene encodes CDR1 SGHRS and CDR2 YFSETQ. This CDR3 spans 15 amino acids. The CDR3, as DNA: TGCGCCAGCAGCCTGATAGCGGGAGGGCCTGATGAGCAGTTCTTC. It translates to CASSLIAGGPDEQFF.

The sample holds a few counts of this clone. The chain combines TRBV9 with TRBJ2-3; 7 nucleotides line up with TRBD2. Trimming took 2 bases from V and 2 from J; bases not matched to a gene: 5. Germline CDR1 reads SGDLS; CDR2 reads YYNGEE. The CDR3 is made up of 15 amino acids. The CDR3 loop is CASSVGGETTDTQYF. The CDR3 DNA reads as TGTGCCAGCAGCGTGGGGGGGGAGACCACAGATACGCAGTATTTT.

CDR3 nucleotides: TGTGCCAGCAGCCACATTGCAGCCGGGAAGGAAGCTTTCTTT. It is translated as CASSHIAAGKEAFF. The rearrangement joins TRBV11-2 to TRBJ1-1; D is unresolved. V lost 5 bases to trimming and J lost 8 bases, with 18 bases between them. Germline values: CDR1 SGHAT, CDR2 FQNNGV. CDR3 length: 14 residues.

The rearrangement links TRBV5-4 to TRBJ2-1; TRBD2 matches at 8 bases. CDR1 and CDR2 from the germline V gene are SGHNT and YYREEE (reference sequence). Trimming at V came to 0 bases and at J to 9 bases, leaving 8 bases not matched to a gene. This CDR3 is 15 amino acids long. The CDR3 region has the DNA TGTGCCAGCAGCTTGGGATCCCTAGCGGGTGGTGAGCAGTTCTTC. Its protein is CASSLGSLAGGEQFF.

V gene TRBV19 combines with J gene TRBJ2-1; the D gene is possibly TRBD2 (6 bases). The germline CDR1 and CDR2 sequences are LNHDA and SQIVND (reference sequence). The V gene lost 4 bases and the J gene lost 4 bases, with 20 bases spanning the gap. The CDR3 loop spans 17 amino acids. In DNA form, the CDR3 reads TGTGCCAGTAGTACCGGGAGAGGATTCACCACTTACAATGAGCAGTTCTTC. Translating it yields CASSTGRGFTTYNEQFF.

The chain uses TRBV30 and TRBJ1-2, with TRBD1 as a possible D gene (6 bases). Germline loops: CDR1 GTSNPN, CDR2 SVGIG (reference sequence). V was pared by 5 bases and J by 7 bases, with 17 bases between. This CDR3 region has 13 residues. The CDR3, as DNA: TGTGCCTGGTTGGGGGGAGGGGGAGGTGGCTACACCTTC. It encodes CAWLGGGGGGYTF.

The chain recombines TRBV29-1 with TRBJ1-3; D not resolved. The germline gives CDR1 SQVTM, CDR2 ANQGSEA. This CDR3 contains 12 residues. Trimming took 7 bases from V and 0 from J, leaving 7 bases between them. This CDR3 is CSGTVSGNTIYF. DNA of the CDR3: TGCAGCGGAACAGTCTCTGGAAACACCATATATTTT. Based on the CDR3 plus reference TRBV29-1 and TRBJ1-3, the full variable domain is SAVISQKPSRDICQRGTSLTIQCQVDSQVTMMFWYRQQPGQSLTLIATANQGSEATYESGFVIDKFPISRPNLTFSTLTVSNMSPEDSSIYLCSGTVSGNTIYFGEGSWLTVV.

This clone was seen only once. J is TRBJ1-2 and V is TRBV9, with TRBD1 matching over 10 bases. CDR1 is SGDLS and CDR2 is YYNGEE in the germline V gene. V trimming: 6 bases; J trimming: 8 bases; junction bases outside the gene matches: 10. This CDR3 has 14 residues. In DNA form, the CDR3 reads TGTGCCAGCACCCGGACAGGGGGTTGGGAAGGCTACACCTTC. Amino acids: CASTRTGGWEGYTF.

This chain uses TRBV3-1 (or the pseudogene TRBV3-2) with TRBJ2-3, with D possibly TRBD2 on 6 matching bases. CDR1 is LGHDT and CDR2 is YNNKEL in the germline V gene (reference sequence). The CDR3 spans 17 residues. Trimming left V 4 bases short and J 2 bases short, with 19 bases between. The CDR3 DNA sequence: TGTGCCAGCAGCCCCACCTCAGGCGGGACGTACACAGATACGCAGTATTTT. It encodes CASSPTSGGTYTDTQYF.

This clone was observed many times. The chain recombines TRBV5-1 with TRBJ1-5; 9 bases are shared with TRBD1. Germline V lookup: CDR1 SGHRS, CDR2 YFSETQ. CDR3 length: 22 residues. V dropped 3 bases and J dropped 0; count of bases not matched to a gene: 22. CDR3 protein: CASSSQDSSRDREGDSNQPQHF. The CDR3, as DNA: TGCGCCAGCAGCTCGCAAGACTCGAGCCGGGACAGGGAGGGGGATAGCAATCAGCCCCAGCATTTT.

The CDR3 sequence: CASSDRGSYGYTF. CDR3 sequence (DNA): TGTGCCAGCAGTGACAGGGGGAGCTATGGCTACACCTTC. V gene TRBV6-1 combines with J gene TRBJ1-2; 7 bases are shared with TRBD1. With 3 bases clipped from V and 4 bases from J, the junction kept 2 bases outside the gene matches. There are 13 residues in the CDR3. CDR1 is MNHNS, CDR2 SASEGT, per germline.

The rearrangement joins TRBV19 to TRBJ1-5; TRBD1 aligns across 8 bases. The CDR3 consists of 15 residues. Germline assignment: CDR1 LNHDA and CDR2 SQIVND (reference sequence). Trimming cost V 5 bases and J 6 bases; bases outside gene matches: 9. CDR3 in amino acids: CASSLQTGVPQPQHF. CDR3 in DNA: TGTGCCAGTAGTCTACAGACAGGGGTGCCTCAGCCCCAGCATTTT. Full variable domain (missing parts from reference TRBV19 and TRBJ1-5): DGGITQSPKYLFRKEGQNVTLSCEQNLNHDAMYWYRQDPGQGLRLIYYSQIVNDFQKGDIAEGYSVSREKKESFPLTVTSAQKNPTAFYLCASSLQTGVPQPQHFGDGTRLSIL.

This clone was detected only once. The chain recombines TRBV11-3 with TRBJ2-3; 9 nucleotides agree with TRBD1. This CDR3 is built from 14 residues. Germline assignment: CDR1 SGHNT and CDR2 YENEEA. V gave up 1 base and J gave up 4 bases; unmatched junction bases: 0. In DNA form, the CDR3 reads TGTGCCAGCAGCTTAGGACAGGGGGCAGATACGCAGTATTTT. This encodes CASSLGQGADTQYF.

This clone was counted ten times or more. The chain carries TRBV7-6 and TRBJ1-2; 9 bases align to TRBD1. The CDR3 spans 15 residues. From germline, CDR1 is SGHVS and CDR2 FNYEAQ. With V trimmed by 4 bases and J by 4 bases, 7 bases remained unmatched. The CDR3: CASSSSGQGIYGYTF. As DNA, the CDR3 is TGTGCCAGCAGCTCAAGCGGACAGGGGATCTATGGCTACACCTTC.

The CDR3 coding sequence is TGCGCCAGCAGCTTGGTTCTAGTCGAGAACAATGAGCAGTTCTTC. Its translation: CASSLVLVENNEQFF. The gene calls are TRBV5-1 and TRBJ2-1; no definite D call. From germline, CDR1 is SGHRS and CDR2 YFSETQ. This CDR3 spans 15 amino acids. V lost 0 bases and J 5 bases, leaving 12 bases between the germline ends.